The 27 T cell receptor beta chains reported below all come from one sample, sequenced in a study of cytomegalovirus exposure and HLA in healthy donors. Repertoires were generated with immunoSEQ multiplex PCR, while TCRdb's copy carries only in-frame clones and drops some. The data show some 48,000 clones, 90% to 95% seen once. Sequenced material: PBMCs. The receptors derive from a young woman in good health and CMV-seropositive.

The chain carries TRBV28 and TRBJ2-5; possibly TRBD1 for D (6 bases). The length of the CDR3 is 15 residues. CDR1 is MDHEN, CDR2 SYDVKM, per germline. V was clipped by 2 bases and J by 4 bases, with 14 bases between them. CDR3 region: CASSLARRQAETQYF. CDR3 nucleotides: TGTGCCAGCAGTTTAGCCCGAAGACAGGCAGAGACCCAGTACTTC.

The CDR3 is CASSTGGALTDTQYF. Here the CDR3 DNA reads TGCGCCAGCAGCACCGGAGGGGCCCTGACAGATACGCAGTATTTT. The chain couples TRBV5-1 to TRBJ2-3; D perhaps matches TRBD2 (6 bases). With 4 bases removed from V and 3 bases from J, the gap between germline ends came to 15 bases. The CDR3 loop spans 15 amino acids. The germline CDR1 and CDR2 sequences are SGHRS and YFSETQ.

This chain connects TRBV30 to TRBJ2-5, with D perhaps TRBD1 (6 bases). Trimming removed 3 bases from V and 2 bases from J, with 13 bases in between. This CDR3 is built from 14 residues. Germline V gene data show CDR1 as GTSNPN and CDR2 as SVGIG (reference sequence). The CDR3 sequence: CAWSSGVRQETQYF. The CDR3 DNA reads as TGTGCCTGGAGCTCAGGGGTCCGGCAAGAGACCCAGTACTTC. Full variable domain (missing parts from reference TRBV30 and TRBJ2-5): SQTIHQWPATLVQPVGSPLSLECTVEGTSNPNLYWYRQAAGRGLQLLFYSVGIGQISSEVPQNLSASRPQDRQFILSSKKLLLSDSGFYLCAWSSGVRQETQYFGPGTRLLVL.

The chain carries TRBV4-3 and TRBJ1-1; D unresolved. CDR1 and CDR2 (germline): LGHNA, YSLEER. With 0 bases removed from V and 4 bases from J, the gap between germline ends came to 6 bases. CDR3 length: 13 amino acids. The DNA for the CDR3 is TGCGCCAGCAGCCAAGAGGGAGGCACTGAAGCTTTCTTT. Translated, it gives CASSQEGGTEAFF.

V usage is TRBV13 and J usage is TRBJ2-1, with 7 bases fitting TRBD2. This CDR3 spans 13 amino acids. J lost 6 bases, V lost 1 base, and 0 bases had no gene match. The germline CDR1 and CDR2 sequences are PRHDT and FYEKMQ (reference sequence). In nucleotides, the CDR3 is TGTGCCAGCAGCTTAGCGGGGGGCAATGAGCAGTTCTTC. This gives the protein CASSLAGGNEQFF. The whole variable domain, remainder taken from reference TRBV13 and TRBJ2-1, is AAGVIQSPRHLIKEKRETATLKCYPIPRHDTVYWYQQGPGQDPQFLISFYEKMQSDKGSIPDRFSAQQFSDYHSELNMSSLELGDSALYFCASSLAGGNEQFFGPGTRLTVL.

The rearrangement links TRBV15 to TRBJ2-1; no clear D gene. The germline V and J ends were trimmed by 5 bases and 0 bases, with 8 bases remaining between them. This CDR3 contains 14 residues. Germline V gene lookup returns CDR1 LNHNV and CDR2 YYDKDF (reference sequence). The CDR3 DNA sequence: TGTGCCACCAGCCCTTGGAGCTCCTACAATGAGCAGTTCTTC. Translation gives CATSPWSSYNEQFF.

The V and J genes are TRBV5-1 and TRBJ1-2, with 8 bases identical to TRBD1. J gave up 0 bases and V 4 bases, and 5 bases lay outside the gene matches. Germline-derived CDR1 and CDR2 are SGHRS and YFSETQ. CDR3 length: 15 residues. CDR3 in amino acids: CASSPGQGANYGYTF. CDR3 DNA: TGCGCCAGCAGCCCCGGACAGGGAGCTAACTATGGCTACACCTTC.

This chain joins TRBV6-5 and TRBJ2-1, with a weak D call TRBD1 (6 bases). The CDR3 has 15 amino acids. The germline V gene encodes CDR1 MNHEY and CDR2 SVGAGI. V shed 4 bases and J shed 10 bases, with 20 bases lying between them. CDR3 DNA: TGTGCCAGCAGTTTGAATTGGGTTGCAGGGGAGGAGCAGTTCTTC. Protein: CASSLNWVAGEEQFF.

The chain combines TRBV19 with TRBJ1-2, with 7 bases fitting TRBD1. Per germline, CDR1 LNHDA and CDR2 SQIVND (reference sequence). This CDR3 comprises 13 residues. J was trimmed by 5 bases and V by 4 bases; bases with no gene match: 4. The CDR3 here is CASSTGQRYGYTF. CDR3 bases: TGTGCCAGTAGTACGGGACAGAGATATGGCTACACCTTC.

The chain recombines TRBV6-6 with TRBJ1-4, with a possible D match to TRBD1 (6 bases). In germline, CDR1 is MNHNY, CDR2 SVGAGI (reference sequence). There are 15 residues in the CDR3. The V end was cut by 4 bases, the J end by 8 bases, with 17 bases between. CDR3 nucleotide sequence: TGTGCCAGCAGTTTCCGCCCAGGGGTGGAGGAAAAACTGTTTTTT. Translating gives CASSFRPGVEEKLFF.

The chain carries TRBV29-1 and TRBJ1-2, with D tentatively TRBD1 (5 bases). Germline CDR1 is SQVTM and CDR2 is ANQGSEA. Trimming took off 4 bases at V and 4 bases at J, with 13 bases between the two ends. There are 13 residues in the CDR3. Here the CDR3 reads CSVVTQGSYGYTF. In nucleotides, the CDR3 is TGCAGCGTTGTTACCCAGGGTAGCTATGGCTACACCTTC.

This rearrangement joins TRBV15 to TRBJ2-5; D is perhaps TRBD1 (5 bases). Germline values: CDR1 LNHNV, CDR2 YYDKDF (reference sequence). The CDR3 totals 16 residues. V dropped 3 bases and J dropped 5 bases, with 19 bases sitting between them. The CDR3 protein is CATSSEAQGGMETQYF. As DNA, the CDR3 is TGTGCCACCAGCAGTGAAGCCCAGGGTGGGATGGAGACCCAGTACTTC.

The chain carries TRBV29-1 and TRBJ2-5; 11 positions agree with TRBD2. Trimming at V came to 3 bases and at J to 5 bases, leaving 11 bases not matched to a gene. The germline gives CDR1 SQVTM, CDR2 ANQGSEA. The CDR3 covers 16 residues. The CDR3 DNA is TGCAGCGTTGAGGGGGGGACTAGCGGCCCCGATGAGACCCAGTACTTC. Translated, it gives CSVEGGTSGPDETQYF.

The V call is TRBV28, the J call TRBJ1-2; D gene ambiguous. V was shortened by 3 bases and J by 2 bases, with 7 bases between the two germline ends. CDR1 and CDR2 (germline): MDHEN, SYDVKM. This CDR3 is built from 13 residues. The CDR3 sequence: CASSLAVNYGYTF. The CDR3 nucleotides are TGTGCCAGCAGTTTGGCAGTCAACTATGGCTACACCTTC.

V gene TRBV28 combines with J gene TRBJ1-1, with TRBD1 identical over 8 bases. Germline lookup yields CDR1 MDHEN and CDR2 SYDVKM. The V gene end was trimmed by 5 bases and the J gene end by 5 bases; junction bases not matched to a gene: 10. The CDR3 is 15 amino acids. CDR3 sequence reads: CASSPPAGGGTEAFF. CDR3 DNA: TGTGCCAGCAGTCCCCCGGCAGGGGGCGGGACTGAAGCTTTCTTT. The variable domain in full, completed from reference TRBV28 and TRBJ1-1, reads DVKVTQSSRYLVKRTGEKVFLECVQDMDHENMFWYRQDPGLGLRLIYFSYDVKMKEKGDIPEGYSVSREKKERFSLILESASTNQTSMYLCASSPPAGGGTEAFFGQGTRLTVV.

Remarks on this clone: One junction end does not reproduce the germline sequence, and a read error may be involved. The chain joins TRBV7-7 to TRBJ2-1, with 13 positions matching TRBD2. This CDR3 is 15 amino acids long. Germline values: CDR1 SSHAT, CDR2 FNYEAQ (reference sequence). The CDR3 nucleotides are TGTGCTAGCAGCTTACTAGCGGGAGGGCGCAATGAGCAGTTCTTC. Protein product: CASSLLAGGRNEQFF. Full variable domain (outside the CDR3, taken from reference TRBV7-7 and TRBJ2-1): GAGVSQSPRYKVTKRGQDVTLRCDPISSHATLYWYQQALGQGPEFLTYFNYEAQPDKSGLPSDRFSAERPEGSISTLTIQRTEQRDSAMYRCASSLLAGGRNEQFFGPGTRLTVL.

This clone occurred once. The CDR3 nucleotides read TGTGCCAGCAGCTTAGGCGGACTAGCGGGAGCCAATGAGCAGTTCTTC. Protein sequence: CASSLGGLAGANEQFF. This chain joins TRBV7-2 and TRBJ2-1; 13 bases agree with TRBD2. The V gene end was trimmed by 1 base and the J gene end by 6 bases; junction bases not matched to a gene: 3. The CDR3 runs to 16 residues. CDR1 SGHTA and CDR2 FQGNSA come from the germline V gene. Based on the CDR3 plus reference TRBV7-2 and TRBJ2-1, the full variable domain is GAGVSQSPSNKVTEKGKDVELRCDPISGHTALYWYRQSLGQGLEFLIYFQGNSAPDKSGLPSDRFSAERTGGSVSTLTIQRTQQEDSAVYLCASSLGGLAGANEQFFGPGTRLTVL.

This clone was detected once. The chain links TRBV28 to TRBJ1-1; D might be TRBD1 (6 bases). Per germline, CDR1 MDHEN and CDR2 SYDVKM. The CDR3 has 16 amino acids. The ends were cut back, 0 bases at V and 3 bases at J, with 14 bases in the middle. For the CDR3, the DNA is TGTGCCAGCAGTTTATGGTACAGGGCGGAAGACACTGAAGCTTTCTTT. Translated, it gives CASSLWYRAEDTEAFF.

The chain has TRBV30 and TRBJ2-3, with 16 bases fitting TRBD2. CDR3 length: 17 amino acids. V was clipped by 3 bases and J by 3 bases; unmatched bases: 6. In germline, CDR1 is GTSNPN, CDR2 SVGIG (reference sequence). The CDR3, as DNA: TGTGCCTGGAGAGTCCCGGGACTAGCGGGGGGGACAGATACGCAGTATTTT. Its protein is CAWRVPGLAGGTDTQYF.

This clone was seen a single time. J is TRBJ2-2 and V is TRBV27; a weak D match, TRBD2 (5 bases). V was pared by 3 bases and J by 5 bases, with 7 bases between. The CDR3 has 13 amino acids. CDR1 is MNHEY and CDR2 is SMNVEV in the germline V gene (reference sequence). The CDR3 DNA reads as TGTGCCAGCAGTTTCAAGCGGACCGGGGAGCTGTTTTTT. It specifies CASSFKRTGELFF.

The V call is TRBV13, the J call TRBJ2-7; 11 bases map to TRBD1. Trimming cost V 5 bases and J 4 bases; bases outside gene matches: 7. The CDR3 has 15 residues. The V gene's germline CDR1 is PRHDT and CDR2 FYEKMQ (reference sequence). The CDR3 region has the DNA TGTGCCAGCAGCCCTAGGACAGGGGGCAGGTACGAGCAGTACTTC. This sequence encodes CASSPRTGGRYEQYF. Full variable domain (rest looked up from reference TRBV13 and TRBJ2-7): AAGVIQSPRHLIKEKRETATLKCYPIPRHDTVYWYQQGPGQDPQFLISFYEKMQSDKGSIPDRFSAQQFSDYHSELNMSSLELGDSALYFCASSPRTGGRYEQYFGPGTRLTVT.

J is TRBJ2-7 and V is TRBV7-9; maybe TRBD2 (5 bases). The germline V and J ends were trimmed by 5 bases and 12 bases, with 17 bases remaining between them. In germline, CDR1 is SEHNR, CDR2 FQNEAQ (reference sequence). This CDR3 has 12 amino acids. CDR3 sequence: CASSLEPGFPYF. CDR3 DNA sequence: TGTGCCAGCAGCCTGGAACCGGGATTTCCGTACTTC.

The chain employs TRBV19 and TRBJ2-3; 7 bases align to TRBD1. Germline CDR1 and CDR2: LNHDA and SQIVND (reference sequence). This CDR3 region has 18 residues. With 0 bases clipped from V and 2 bases from J, the junction kept 11 bases outside the gene matches. CDR3 sequence (DNA): TGTGCCAGTAGTATAGATGGGCTATCCGGGACAGACACAGATACGCAGTATTTT. Translated: CASSIDGLSGTDTDTQYF.

This chain links TRBV2 with TRBJ2-2; D is possibly TRBD1 (5 bases). The ends were cut back, 6 bases at V and 0 bases at J, with 11 bases in the middle. Germline CDR1 SNHLY, CDR2 FYNNEI. The CDR3 spans 15 residues. CDR3 DNA: TGTGCCAGCAGAAATCTAGGGGCGAACACCGGGGAGCTGTTTTTT. Its protein is CASRNLGANTGELFF. Variable domain in full (rest from reference TRBV2 and TRBJ2-2): EPEVTQTPSHQVTQMGQEVILRCVPISNHLYFYWYRQILGQKVEFLVSFYNNEISEKSEIFDDQFSVERPDGSNFTLKIRSTKLEDSAMYFCASRNLGANTGELFFGEGSRLTVL.

The V and J genes are TRBV10-2 and TRBJ1-1; TRBD1 is a possible D gene (5 bases). The germline V and J ends were trimmed by 0 bases and 0 bases, with 14 bases remaining between them. In germline, CDR1 is WSHSY, CDR2 SAAADI. This CDR3 contains 17 residues. CDR3 bases: TGCGCCAGCAGTGAGTCGAATAGCAGGGTTATGAACACTGAAGCTTTCTTT. This codes for CASSESNSRVMNTEAFF.

The rearrangement links TRBV7-2 to TRBJ1-2; D gene unclear. The V end was cut by 5 bases, the J end by 4 bases, with 8 bases between. CDR3 size: 12 residues. From germline, CDR1 is SGHTA and CDR2 FQGNSA. The CDR3 region is CASSMTAYGYTF. The CDR3 DNA reads as TGTGCCAGCAGCATGACTGCCTATGGCTACACCTTC.

The chain recombines TRBV2 with TRBJ1-2; 8 bases agree with TRBD1. This CDR3 is 15 amino acids long. The V gene end was trimmed by 5 bases and the J gene end by 8 bases; junction bases not matched to a gene: 13. The V gene's germline CDR1 is SNHLY and CDR2 FYNNEI. The CDR3 nucleotides read TGTGCCAGCAGTAACGGACAGGGTTCGATCTACGGCTACACCTTC. Amino acids: CASSNGQGSIYGYTF.